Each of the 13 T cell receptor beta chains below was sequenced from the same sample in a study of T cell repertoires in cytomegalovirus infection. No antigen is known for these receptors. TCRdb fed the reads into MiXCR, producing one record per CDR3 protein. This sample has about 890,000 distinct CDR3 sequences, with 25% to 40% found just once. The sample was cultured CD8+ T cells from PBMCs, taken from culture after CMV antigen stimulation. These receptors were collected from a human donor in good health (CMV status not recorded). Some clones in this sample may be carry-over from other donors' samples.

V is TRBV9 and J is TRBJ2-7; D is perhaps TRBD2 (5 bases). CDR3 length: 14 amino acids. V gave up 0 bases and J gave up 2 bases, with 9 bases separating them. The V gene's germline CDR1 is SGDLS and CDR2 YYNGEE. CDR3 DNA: TGTGCCAGCAGCGTAGGGGAGAATGCCTACGAGCAGTACTTC. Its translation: CASSVGENAYEQYF.

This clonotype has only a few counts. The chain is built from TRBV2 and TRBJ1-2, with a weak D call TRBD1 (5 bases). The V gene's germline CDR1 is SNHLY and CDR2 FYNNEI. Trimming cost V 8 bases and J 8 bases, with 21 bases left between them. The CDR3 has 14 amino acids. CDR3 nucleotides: TGTGCCAGCGGGAGCAGGGTGAGGTCTTACGGCTACACCTTC. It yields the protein CASGSRVRSYGYTF.

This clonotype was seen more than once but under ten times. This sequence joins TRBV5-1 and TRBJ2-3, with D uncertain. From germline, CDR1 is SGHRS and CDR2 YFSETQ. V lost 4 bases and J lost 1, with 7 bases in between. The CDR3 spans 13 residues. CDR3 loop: CASSTPRTDTQYF. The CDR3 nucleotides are TGCGCCAGCAGCACCCCCCGCACAGATACGCAGTATTTT.

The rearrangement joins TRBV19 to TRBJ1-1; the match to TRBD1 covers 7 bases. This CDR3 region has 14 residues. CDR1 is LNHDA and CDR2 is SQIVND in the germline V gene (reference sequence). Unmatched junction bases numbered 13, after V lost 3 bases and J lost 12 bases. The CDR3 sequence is CASSIRGTAREPFF. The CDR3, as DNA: TGTGCCAGTAGTATTAGGGGGACAGCCAGGGAACCTTTCTTT.

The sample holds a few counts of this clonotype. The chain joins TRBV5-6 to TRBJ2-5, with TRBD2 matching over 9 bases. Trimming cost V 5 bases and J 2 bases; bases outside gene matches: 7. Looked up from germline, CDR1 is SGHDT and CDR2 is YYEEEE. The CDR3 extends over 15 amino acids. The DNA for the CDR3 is TGTGCCAGCAGTTATAGCGGGAGATCACAAGAGACCCAGTACTTC. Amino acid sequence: CASSYSGRSQETQYF.

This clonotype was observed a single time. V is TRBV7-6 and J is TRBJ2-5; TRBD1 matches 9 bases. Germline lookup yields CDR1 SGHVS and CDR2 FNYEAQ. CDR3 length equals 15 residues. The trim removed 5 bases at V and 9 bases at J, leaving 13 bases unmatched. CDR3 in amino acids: CASSPRTGAPGAQYF. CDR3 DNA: TGTGCCAGCAGCCCTAGGACAGGGGCCCCGGGGGCCCAGTACTTC.

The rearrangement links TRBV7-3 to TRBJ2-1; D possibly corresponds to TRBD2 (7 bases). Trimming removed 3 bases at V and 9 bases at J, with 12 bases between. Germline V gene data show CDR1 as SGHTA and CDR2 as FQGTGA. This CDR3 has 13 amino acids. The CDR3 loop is CASSFDGGPEQFF. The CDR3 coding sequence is TGTGCCAGCAGCTTCGACGGGGGGCCTGAGCAGTTCTTC.

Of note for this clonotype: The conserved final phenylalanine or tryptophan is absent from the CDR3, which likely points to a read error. The CDR3 here is CASSLGQGSQPQHS. For the CDR3, the DNA is TGTGCCAGCAGTTTAGGACAGGGGAGTCAGCCCCAGCATTCT. The chain uses TRBV12-3 or TRBV12-4 and TRBJ1-5, with 8 bases fitting TRBD1. Trimming cost V 1 base and J 6 bases; bases outside gene matches: 2. The CDR3 loop spans 14 amino acids.

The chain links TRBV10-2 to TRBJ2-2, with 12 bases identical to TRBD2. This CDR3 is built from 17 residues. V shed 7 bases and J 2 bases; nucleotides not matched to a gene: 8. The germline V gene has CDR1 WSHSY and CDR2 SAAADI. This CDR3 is CASIRLAGVPNTGELFF. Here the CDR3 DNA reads TGCGCCAGCATACGACTAGCGGGGGTACCAAACACCGGGGAGCTGTTTTTT.

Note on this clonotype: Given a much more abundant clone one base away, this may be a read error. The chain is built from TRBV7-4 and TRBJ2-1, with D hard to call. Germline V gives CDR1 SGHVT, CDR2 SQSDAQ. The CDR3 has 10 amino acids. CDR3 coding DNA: TGTGCCAACAGCATTAATGAGCAGTTCTTC. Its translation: CANSINEQFF. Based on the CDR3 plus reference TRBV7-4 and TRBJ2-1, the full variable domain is GAGVSQSPRYKVAKRGRDVALRCDSISGHVTLYWYRQTLGQGSEVLTYSQSDAQRDKSGRPSGRFSAERPERSVSTLKIQRTEQGDSAVYLCANSINEQFFGPGTRLTVL.

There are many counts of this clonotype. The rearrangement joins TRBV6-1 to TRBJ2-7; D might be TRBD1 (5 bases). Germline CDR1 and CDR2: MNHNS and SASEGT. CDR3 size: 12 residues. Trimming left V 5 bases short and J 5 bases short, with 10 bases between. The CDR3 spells CASSFSGNEQYF. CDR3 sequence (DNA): TGTGCCAGCAGTTTTTCAGGGAACGAGCAGTACTTC.

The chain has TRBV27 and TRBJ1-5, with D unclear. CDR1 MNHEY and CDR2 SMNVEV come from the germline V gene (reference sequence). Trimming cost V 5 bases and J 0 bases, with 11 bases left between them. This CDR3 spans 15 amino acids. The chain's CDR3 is CASSDTFYSNQPQHF. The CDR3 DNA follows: TGTGCCAGCAGTGACACTTTTTATAGCAATCAGCCCCAGCATTTT.

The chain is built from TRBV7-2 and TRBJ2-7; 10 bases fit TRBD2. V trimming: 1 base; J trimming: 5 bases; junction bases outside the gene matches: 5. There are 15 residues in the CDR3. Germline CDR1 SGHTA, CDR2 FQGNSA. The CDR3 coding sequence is TGTGCCAGCAGCTTAGGCCCTCTAGCGGGGGACGAGCAGTACTTC. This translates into CASSLGPLAGDEQYF.